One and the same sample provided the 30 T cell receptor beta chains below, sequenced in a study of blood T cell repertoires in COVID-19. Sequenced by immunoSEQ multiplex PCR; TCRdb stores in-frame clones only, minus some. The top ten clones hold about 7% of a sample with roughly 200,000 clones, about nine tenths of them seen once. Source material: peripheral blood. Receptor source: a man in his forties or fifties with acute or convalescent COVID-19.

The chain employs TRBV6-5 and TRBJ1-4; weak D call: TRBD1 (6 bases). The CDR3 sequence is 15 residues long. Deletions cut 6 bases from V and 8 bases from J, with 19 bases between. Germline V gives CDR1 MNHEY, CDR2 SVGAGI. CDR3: CASRGPGQVGEKLFF. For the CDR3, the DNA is TGTGCCAGCAGGGGCCCGGGACAAGTGGGCGAAAAACTGTTTTTT.

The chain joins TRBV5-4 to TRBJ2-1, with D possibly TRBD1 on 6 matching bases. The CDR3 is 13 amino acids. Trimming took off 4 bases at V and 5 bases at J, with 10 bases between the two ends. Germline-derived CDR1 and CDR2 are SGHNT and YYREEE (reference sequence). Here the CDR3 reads CASSARQDNEQFF. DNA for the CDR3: TGTGCCAGCAGCGCAAGACAGGACAATGAGCAGTTCTTC.

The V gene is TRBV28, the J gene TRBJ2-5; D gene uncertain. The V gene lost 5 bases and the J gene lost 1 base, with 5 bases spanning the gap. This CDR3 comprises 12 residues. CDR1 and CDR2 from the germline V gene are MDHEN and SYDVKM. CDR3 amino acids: CASSQIQETQYF. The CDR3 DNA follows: TGTGCCAGCAGTCAAATCCAAGAGACCCAGTACTTC. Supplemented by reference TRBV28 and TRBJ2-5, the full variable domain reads DVKVTQSSRYLVKRTGEKVFLECVQDMDHENMFWYRQDPGLGLRLIYFSYDVKMKEKGDIPEGYSVSREKKERFSLILESASTNQTSMYLCASSQIQETQYFGPGTRLLVL.

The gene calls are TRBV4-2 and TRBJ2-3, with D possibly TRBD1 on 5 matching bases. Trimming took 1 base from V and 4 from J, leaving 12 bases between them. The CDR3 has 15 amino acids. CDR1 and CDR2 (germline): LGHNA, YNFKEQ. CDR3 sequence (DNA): TGTGCCAGCAGCCAAGTACTCAGGGCGGCAGATACGCAGTATTTT. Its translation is CASSQVLRAADTQYF.

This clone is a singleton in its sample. CDR3 sequence (DNA): TGTGCCAGCAGTTCGGGGGGCAGTAACTATGGCTACACCTTC. Translated, it gives CASSSGGSNYGYTF. The chain employs TRBV27 and TRBJ1-2, with D possibly being TRBD1 (6 bases). The germline gives CDR1 MNHEY, CDR2 SMNVEV (reference sequence). V dropped 4 bases and J dropped 1 base, with 10 bases sitting between them. The length of the CDR3 is 14 residues.

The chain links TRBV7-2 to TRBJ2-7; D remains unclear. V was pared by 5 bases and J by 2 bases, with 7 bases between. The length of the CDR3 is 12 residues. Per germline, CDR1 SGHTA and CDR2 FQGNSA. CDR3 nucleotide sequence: TGTGCCAGCAGCCCCCTTCCCTACGAGCAGTACTTC. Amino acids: CASSPLPYEQYF.

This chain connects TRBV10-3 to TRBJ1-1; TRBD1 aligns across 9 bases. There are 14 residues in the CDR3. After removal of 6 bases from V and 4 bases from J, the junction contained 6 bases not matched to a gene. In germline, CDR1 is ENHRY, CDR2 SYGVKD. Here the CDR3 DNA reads TGTGCCATCAGCGATGACAGGGGGACCACTGAAGCTTTCTTT. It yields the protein CAISDDRGTTEAFF.

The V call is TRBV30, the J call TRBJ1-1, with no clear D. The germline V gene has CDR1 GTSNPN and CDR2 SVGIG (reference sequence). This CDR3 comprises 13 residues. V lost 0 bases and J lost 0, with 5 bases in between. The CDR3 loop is CAWSVLVNTEAFF. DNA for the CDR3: TGTGCCTGGAGTGTACTGGTGAACACTGAAGCTTTCTTT.

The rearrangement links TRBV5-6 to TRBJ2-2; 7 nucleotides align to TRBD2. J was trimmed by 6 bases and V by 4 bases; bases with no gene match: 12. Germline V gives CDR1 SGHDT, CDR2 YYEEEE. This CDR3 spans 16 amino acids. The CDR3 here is CASSGLAGTESGELFF. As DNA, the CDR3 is TGTGCCAGCAGCGGTTTAGCGGGTACTGAGTCCGGGGAGCTGTTTTTT.

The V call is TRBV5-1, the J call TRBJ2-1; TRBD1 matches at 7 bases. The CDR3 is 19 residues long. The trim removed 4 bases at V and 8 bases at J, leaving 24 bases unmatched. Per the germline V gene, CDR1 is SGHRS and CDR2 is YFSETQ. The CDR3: CASSIPRDSTRTLGDEQFF. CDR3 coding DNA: TGCGCCAGCAGCATCCCCCGGGACAGTACAAGGACACTGGGAGATGAGCAGTTCTTC. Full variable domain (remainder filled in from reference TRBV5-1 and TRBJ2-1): KAGVTQTPRYLIKTRGQQVTLSCSPISGHRSVSWYQQTPGQGLQFLFEYFSETQRNKGNFPGRFSGRQFSNSRSEMNVSTLELGDSALYLCASSIPRDSTRTLGDEQFFGPGTRLTVL.

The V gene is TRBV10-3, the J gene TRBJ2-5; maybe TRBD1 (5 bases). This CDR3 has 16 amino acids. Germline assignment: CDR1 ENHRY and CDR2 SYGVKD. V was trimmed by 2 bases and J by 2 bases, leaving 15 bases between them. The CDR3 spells CAISEVFFREQETQYF. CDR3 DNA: TGTGCCATCAGTGAGGTTTTTTTCAGGGAACAAGAGACCCAGTACTTC.

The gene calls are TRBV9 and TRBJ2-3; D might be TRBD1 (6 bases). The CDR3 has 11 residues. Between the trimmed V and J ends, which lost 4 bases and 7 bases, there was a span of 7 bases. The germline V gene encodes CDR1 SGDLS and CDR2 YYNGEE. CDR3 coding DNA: TGTGCCAGCAGCACAGGGTATACGCAGTATTTT. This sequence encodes CASSTGYTQYF.

The CDR3 region is CAIGGLAPNEQFF. DNA for the CDR3: TGTGCCATCGGCGGACTAGCTCCCAATGAGCAGTTCTTC. The V call is TRBV10-3, the J call TRBJ2-1; 8 positions agree with TRBD2. Looked up from germline, CDR1 is ENHRY and CDR2 is SYGVKD. The junction had 6 bases not matched to a gene; V was cut back by 8 bases and J by 6 bases. CDR3 size: 13 residues.

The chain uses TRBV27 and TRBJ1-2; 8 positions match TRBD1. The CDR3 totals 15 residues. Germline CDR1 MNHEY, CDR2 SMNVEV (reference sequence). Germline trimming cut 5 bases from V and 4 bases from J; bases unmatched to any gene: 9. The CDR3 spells CASSPLTGASYGYTF. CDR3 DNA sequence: TGTGCCAGCAGTCCCCTGACAGGGGCGTCCTATGGCTACACCTTC.

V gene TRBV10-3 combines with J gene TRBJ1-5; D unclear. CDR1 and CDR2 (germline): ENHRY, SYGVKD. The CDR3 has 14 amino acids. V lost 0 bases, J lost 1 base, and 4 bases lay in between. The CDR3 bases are TGTGCCATCAGTGAGTCGGGCAGCAATCAGCCCCAGCATTTT. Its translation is CAISESGSNQPQHF.

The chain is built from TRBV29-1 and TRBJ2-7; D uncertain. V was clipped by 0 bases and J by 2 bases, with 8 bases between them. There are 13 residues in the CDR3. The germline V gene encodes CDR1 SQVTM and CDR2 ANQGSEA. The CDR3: CSVEEGLAYEQYF. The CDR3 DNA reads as TGCAGCGTTGAAGAGGGTCTAGCCTACGAGCAGTACTTC.

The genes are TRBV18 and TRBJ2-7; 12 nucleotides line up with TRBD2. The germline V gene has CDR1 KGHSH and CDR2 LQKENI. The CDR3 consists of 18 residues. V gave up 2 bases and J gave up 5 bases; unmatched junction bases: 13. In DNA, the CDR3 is TGTGCCAGCTCACCAATCTCTAGCGGGGGGGCCGGTCGAAACGAGCAGTACTTC. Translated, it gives CASSPISSGGAGRNEQYF.

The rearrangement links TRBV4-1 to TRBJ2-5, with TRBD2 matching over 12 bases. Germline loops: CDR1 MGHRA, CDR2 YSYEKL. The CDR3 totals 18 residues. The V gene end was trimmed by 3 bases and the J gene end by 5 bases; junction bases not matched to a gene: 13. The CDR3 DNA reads TGCGCCAGCAGCCAGTTGCTAGCGGGGGGGCTTGTCGGTGAGACCCAGTACTTC. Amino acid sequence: CASSQLLAGGLVGETQYF.

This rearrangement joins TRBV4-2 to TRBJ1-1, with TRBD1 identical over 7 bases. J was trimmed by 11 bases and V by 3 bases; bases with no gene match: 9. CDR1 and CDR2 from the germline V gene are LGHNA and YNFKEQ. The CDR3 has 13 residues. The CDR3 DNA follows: TGTGCCAGCAGCCAGGACTTGACAGGGAGCGCTTTCTTT. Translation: CASSQDLTGSAFF.

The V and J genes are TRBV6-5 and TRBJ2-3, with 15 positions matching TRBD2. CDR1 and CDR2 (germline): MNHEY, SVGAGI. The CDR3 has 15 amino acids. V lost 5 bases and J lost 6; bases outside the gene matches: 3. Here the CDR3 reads CASSHGTSGGDTQYF. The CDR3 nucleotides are TGTGCCAGCAGTCACGGGACTAGCGGGGGGGATACGCAGTATTTT.

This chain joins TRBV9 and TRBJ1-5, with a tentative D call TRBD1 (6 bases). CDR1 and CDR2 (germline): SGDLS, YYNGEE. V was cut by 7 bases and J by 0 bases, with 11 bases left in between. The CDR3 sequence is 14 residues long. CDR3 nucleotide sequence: TGTGCCAGCGGCCAGGGGCATAGCAATCAGCCCCAGCATTTT. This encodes CASGQGHSNQPQHF. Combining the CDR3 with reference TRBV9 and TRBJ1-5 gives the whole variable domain DSGVTQTPKHLITATGQRVTLRCSPRSGDLSVYWYQQSLDQGLQFLIQYYNGEERAKGNILERFSAQQFPDLHSELNLSSLELGDSALYFCASGQGHSNQPQHFGDGTRLSIL.

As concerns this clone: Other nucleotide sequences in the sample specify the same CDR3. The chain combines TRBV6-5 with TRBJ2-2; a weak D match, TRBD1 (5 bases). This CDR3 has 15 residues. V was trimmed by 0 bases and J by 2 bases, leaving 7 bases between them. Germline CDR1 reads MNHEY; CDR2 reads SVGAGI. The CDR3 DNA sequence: TGTGCCAGCAGTTACTCGACAGAAAACACCGGGGAGCTGTTTTTT. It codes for CASSYSTENTGELFF.

The CDR3 loop is CASSHRDRVGYTF. The CDR3 coding sequence is TGTGCCAGCAGCCACCGGGACAGGGTTGGCTACACCTTC. The chain is built from TRBV14 and TRBJ1-2; 9 bases line up with TRBD1. V lost 3 bases, J lost 7 bases, and 3 bases stayed unmatched. This CDR3 comprises 13 residues. The V gene's germline CDR1 is SGHDN and CDR2 FVKESK. The whole variable domain, remainder taken from reference TRBV14 and TRBJ1-2, is EAGVTQFPSHSVIEKGQTVTLRCDPISGHDNLYWYRRVMGKEIKFLLHFVKESKQDESGMPNNRFLAERTGGTYSTLKVQPAELEDSGVYFCASSHRDRVGYTFGSGTRLTVV.

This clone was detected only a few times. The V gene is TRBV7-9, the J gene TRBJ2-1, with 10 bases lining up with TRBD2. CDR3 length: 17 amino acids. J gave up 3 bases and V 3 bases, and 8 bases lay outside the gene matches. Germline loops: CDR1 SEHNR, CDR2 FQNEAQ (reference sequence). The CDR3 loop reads CASSLGLAGAIYNEQFF. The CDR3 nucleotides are TGTGCCAGCAGCTTGGGCCTAGCGGGGGCGATCTACAATGAGCAGTTCTTC.

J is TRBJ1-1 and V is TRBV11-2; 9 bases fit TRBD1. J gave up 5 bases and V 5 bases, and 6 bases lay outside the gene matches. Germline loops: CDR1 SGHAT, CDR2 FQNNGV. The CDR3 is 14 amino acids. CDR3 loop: CASSPDRGGTEAFF. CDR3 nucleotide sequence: TGTGCCAGCAGCCCCGACAGGGGGGGGACTGAAGCTTTCTTT.

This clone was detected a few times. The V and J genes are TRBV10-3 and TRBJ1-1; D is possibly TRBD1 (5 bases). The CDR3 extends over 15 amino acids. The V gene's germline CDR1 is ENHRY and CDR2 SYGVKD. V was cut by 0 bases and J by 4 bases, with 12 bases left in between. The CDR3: CAISESAGSATEAFF. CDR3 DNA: TGTGCCATCAGTGAGTCGGCAGGGTCGGCCACTGAAGCTTTCTTT.

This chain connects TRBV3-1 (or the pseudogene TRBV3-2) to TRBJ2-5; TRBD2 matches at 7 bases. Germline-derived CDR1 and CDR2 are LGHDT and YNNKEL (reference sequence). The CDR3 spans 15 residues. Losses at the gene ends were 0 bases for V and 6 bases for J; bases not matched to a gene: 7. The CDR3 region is CASSQDGRLGKTQYF. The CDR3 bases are TGTGCCAGCAGCCAAGACGGGAGGCTAGGGAAGACCCAGTACTTC.

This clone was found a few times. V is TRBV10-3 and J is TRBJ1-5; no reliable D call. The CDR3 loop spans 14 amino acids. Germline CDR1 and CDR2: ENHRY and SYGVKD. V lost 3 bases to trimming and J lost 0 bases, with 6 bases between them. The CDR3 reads CAISDRNSNQPQHF. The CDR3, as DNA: TGTGCCATCAGTGACAGGAATAGCAATCAGCCCCAGCATTTT.

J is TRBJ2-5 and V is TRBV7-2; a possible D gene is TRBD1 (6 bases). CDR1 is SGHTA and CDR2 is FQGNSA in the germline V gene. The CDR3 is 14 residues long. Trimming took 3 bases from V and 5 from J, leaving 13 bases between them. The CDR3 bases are TGTGCCAGCAGCTTCAGGGGTAGATCGGAGACCCAGTACTTC. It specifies CASSFRGRSETQYF.

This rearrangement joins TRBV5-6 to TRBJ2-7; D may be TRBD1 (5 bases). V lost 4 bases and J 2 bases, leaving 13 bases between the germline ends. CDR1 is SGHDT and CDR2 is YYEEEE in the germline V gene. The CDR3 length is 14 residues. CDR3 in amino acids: CASSPYRITYEQYF. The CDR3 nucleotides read TGTGCCAGCAGCCCGTACAGGATTACCTACGAGCAGTACTTC. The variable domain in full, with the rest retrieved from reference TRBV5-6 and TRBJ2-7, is DAGVTQSPTHLIKTRGQQVTLRCSPKSGHDTVSWYQQALGQGPQFIFQYYEEEERQRGNFPDRFSGHQFPNYSSELNVNALLLGDSALYLCASSPYRITYEQYFGPGTRLTVT.